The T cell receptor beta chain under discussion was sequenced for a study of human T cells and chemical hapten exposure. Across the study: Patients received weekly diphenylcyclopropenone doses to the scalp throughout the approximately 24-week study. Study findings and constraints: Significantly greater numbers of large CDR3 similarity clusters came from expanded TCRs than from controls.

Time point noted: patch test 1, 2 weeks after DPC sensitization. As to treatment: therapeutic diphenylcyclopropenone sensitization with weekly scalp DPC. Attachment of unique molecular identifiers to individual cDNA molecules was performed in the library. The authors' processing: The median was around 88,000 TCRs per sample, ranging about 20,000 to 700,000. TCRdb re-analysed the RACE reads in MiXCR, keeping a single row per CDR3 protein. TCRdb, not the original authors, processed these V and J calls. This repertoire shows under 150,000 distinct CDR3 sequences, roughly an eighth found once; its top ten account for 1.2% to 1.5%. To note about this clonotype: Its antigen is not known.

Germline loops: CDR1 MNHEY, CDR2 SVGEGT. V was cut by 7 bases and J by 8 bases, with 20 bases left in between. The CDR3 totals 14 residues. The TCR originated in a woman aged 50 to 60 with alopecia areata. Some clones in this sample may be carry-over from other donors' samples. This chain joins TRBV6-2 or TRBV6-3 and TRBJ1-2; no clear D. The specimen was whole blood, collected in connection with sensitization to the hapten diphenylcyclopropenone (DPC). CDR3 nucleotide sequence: TGTGCCAGCAAGAGAGGGCCTACCGTGGGAGGCTACACCTTC. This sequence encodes CASKRGPTVGGYTF.